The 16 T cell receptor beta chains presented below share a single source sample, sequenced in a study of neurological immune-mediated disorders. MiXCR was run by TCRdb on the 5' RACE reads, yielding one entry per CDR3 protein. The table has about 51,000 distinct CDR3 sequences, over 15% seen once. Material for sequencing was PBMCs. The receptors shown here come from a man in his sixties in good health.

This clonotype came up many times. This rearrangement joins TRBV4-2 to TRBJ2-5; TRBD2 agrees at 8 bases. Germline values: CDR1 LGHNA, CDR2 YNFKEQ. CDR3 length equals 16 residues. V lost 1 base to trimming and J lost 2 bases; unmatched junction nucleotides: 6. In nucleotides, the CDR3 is TGTGCCAGCAGCCAAGGATCCGGGAGGGGGCAAGAGACCCAGTACTTC. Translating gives CASSQGSGRGQETQYF.

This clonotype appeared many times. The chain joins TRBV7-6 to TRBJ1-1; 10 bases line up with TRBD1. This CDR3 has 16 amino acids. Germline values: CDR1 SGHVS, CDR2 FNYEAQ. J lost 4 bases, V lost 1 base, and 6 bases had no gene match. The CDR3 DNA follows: TGTGCCAGCAGCTTAGGAGGGACAGGGGTAGGCACTGAAGCTTTCTTT. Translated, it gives CASSLGGTGVGTEAFF.

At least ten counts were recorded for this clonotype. CDR3 protein: CASSYMSGRETQYF. For the CDR3, the DNA is TGTGCCAGCAGTTATATGTCAGGTCGCGAGACCCAGTACTTC. This sequence joins TRBV6-5 and TRBJ2-5; D is uncertain. Germline assignment: CDR1 MNHEY and CDR2 SVGAGI. The CDR3 extends over 14 amino acids. V dropped 3 bases and J dropped 5 bases, with 13 bases sitting between them.

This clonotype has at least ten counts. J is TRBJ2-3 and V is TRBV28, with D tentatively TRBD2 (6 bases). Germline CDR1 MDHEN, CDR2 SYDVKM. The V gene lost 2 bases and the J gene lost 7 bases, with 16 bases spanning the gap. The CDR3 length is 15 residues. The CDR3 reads CASSLGSAGTNTQYF. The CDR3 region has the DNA TGTGCCAGCAGTTTAGGATCGGCGGGGACCAATACGCAGTATTTT.

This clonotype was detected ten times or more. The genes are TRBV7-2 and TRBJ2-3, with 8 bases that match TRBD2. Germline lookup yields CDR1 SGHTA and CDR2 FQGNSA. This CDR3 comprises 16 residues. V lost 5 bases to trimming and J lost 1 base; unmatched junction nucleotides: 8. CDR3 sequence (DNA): TGTGCCAGCAGCCCCCAAGCGGGAGTAGGCACAGATACGCAGTATTTT. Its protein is CASSPQAGVGTDTQYF.

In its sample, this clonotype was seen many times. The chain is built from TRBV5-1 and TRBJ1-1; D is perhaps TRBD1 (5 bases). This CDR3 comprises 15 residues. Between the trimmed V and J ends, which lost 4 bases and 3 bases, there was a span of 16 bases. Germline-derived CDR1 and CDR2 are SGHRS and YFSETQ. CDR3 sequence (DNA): TGCGCCAGCAGCCCGCGGGGGTATACCCACACTGAAGCTTTCTTT. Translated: CASSPRGYTHTEAFF.

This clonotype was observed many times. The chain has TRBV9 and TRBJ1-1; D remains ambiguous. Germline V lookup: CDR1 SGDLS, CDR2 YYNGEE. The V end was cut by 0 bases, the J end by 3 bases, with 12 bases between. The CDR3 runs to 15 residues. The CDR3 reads CASSVEGSSYTEAFF. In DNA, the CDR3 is TGTGCCAGCAGCGTAGAGGGCAGTTCTTACACTGAAGCTTTCTTT.

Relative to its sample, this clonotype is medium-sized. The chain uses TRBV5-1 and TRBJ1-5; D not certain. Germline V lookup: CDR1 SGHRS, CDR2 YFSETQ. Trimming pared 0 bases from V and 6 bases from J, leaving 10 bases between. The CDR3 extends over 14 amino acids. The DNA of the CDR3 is TGCGCCAGCAGCTTGGAGGGAGGAGCTCAGCCCCAGCATTTT. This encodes CASSLEGGAQPQHF.

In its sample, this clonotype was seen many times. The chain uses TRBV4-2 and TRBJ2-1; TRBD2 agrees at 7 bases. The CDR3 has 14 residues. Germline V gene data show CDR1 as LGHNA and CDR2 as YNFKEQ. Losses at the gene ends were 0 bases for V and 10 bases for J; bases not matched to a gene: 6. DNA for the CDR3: TGTGCCAGCAGCCAAGATGCGGGGGTTGGGGAGCAGTTCTTC. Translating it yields CASSQDAGVGEQFF.

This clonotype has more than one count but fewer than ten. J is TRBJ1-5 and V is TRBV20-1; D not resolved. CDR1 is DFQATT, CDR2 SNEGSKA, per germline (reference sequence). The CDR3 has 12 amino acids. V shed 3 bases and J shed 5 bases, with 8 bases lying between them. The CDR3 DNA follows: TGCAGTGCTAGTCGGGATTATCAGCCCCAGCATTTT. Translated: CSASRDYQPQHF.

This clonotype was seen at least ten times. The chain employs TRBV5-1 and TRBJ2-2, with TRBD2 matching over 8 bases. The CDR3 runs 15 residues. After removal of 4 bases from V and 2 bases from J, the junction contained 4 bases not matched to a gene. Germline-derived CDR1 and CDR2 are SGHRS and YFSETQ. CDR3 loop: CASSLSGINTGELFF. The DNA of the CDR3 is TGCGCCAGCAGCCTTAGCGGGATTAACACCGGGGAGCTGTTTTTT.

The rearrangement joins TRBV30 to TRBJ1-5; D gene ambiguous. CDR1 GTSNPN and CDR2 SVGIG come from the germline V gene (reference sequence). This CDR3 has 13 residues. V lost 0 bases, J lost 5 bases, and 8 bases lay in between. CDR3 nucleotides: TGTGCCTGGAGTGTCGGAGGAGATCAGCCCCAGCATTTT. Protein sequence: CAWSVGGDQPQHF. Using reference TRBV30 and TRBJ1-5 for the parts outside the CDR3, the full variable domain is SQTIHQWPATLVQPVGSPLSLECTVEGTSNPNLYWYRQAAGRGLQLLFYSVGIGQISSEVPQNLSASRPQDRQFILSSKKLLLSDSGFYLCAWSVGGDQPQHFGDGTRLSIL.

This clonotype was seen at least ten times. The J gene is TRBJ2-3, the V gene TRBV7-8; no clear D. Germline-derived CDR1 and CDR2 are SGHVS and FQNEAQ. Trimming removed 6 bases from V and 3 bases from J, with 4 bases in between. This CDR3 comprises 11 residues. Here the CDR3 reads CASRSTDTQYF. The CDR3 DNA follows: TGTGCCAGCAGGAGTACAGATACGCAGTATTTT.

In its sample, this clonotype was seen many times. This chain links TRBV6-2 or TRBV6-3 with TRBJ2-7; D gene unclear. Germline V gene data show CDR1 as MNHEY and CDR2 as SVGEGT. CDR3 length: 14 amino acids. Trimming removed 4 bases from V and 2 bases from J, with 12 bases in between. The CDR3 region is CASSWDGRTYEQYF. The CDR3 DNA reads TGTGCCAGCAGTTGGGATGGCAGGACCTACGAGCAGTACTTC.

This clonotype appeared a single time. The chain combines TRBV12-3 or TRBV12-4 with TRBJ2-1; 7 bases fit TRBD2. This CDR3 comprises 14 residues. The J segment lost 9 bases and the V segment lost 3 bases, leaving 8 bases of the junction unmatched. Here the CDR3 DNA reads TGTGCCAGCAGTTTCGAGCGGGACTATGGTGAGCAGTTCTTC. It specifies CASSFERDYGEQFF.

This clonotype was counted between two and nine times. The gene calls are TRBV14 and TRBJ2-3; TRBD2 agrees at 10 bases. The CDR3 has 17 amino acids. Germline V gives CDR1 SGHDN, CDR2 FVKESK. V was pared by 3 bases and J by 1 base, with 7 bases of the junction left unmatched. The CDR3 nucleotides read TGTGCCAGCAGCCAGAGGGGCGGGACTAGCGGCACAGATACGCAGTATTTT. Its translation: CASSQRGGTSGTDTQYF.